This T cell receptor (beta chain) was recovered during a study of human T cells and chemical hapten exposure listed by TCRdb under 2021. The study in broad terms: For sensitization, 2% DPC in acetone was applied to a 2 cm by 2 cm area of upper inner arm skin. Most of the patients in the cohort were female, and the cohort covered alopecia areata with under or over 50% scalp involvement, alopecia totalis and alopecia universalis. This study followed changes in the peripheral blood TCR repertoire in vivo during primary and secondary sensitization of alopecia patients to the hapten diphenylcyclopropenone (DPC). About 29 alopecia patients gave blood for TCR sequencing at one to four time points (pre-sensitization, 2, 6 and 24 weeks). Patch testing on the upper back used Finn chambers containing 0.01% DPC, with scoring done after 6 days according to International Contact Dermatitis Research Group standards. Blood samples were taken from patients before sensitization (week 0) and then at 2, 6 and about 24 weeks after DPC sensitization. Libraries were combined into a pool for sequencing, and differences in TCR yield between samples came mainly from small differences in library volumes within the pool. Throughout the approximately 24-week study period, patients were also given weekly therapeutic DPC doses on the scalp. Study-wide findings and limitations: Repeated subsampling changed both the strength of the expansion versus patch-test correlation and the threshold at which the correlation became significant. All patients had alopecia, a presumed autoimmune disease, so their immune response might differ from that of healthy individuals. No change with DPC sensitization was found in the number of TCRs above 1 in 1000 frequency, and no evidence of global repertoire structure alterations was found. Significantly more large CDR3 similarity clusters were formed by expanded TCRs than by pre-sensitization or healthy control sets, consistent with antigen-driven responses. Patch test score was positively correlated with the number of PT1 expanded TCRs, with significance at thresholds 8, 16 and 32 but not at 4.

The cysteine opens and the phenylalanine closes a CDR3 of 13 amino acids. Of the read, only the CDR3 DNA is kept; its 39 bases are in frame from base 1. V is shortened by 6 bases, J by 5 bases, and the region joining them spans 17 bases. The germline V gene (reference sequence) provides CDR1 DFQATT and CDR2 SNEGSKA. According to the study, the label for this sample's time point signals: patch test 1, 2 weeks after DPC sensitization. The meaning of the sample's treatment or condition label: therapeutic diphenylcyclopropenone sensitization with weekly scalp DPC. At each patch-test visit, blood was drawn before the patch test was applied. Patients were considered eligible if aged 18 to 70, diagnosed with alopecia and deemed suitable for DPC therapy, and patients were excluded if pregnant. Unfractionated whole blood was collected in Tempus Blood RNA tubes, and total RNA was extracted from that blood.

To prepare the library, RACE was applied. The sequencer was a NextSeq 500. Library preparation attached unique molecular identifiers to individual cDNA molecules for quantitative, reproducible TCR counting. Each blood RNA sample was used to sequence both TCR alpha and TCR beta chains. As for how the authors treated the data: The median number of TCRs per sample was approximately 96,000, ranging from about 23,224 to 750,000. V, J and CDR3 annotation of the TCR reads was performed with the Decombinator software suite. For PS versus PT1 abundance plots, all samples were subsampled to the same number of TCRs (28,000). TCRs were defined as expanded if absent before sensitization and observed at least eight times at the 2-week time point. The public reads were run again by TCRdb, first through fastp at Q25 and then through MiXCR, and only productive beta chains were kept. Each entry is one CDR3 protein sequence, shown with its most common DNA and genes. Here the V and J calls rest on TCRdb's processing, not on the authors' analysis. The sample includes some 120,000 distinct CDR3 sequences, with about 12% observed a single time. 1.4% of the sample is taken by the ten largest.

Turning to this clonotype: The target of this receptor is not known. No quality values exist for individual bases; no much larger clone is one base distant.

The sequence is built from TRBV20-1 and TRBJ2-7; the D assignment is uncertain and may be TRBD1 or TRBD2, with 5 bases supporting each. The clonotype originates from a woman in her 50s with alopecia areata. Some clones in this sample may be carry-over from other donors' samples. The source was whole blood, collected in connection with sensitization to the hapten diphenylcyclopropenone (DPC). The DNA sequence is TGCAGTGCCCTCGGGACCCACAAGGACGAGCAGTACTTC. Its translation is CSALGTHKDEQYF.